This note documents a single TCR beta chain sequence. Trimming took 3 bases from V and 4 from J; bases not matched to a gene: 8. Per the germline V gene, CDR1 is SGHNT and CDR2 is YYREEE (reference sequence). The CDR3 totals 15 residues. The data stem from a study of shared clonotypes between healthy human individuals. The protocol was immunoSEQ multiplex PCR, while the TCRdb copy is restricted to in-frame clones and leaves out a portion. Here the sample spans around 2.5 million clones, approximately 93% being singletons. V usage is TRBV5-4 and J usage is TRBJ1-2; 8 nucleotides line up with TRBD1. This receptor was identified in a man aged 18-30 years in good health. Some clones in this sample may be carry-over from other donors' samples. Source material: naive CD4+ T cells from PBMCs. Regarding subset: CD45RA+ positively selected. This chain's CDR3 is CASSSAGTGIYGYTF. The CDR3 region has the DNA TGTGCCAGCAGCTCCGCCGGGACAGGTATCTATGGCTACACCTTC.